The 18 T cell receptor beta chains reported below all come from one sample, sequenced in a study of Graves' ophthalmopathy and Graves' hyperthyroidism. TCR beta CDR3 regions were amplified from RNA transcripts. The first-round RT-PCR employed HTBI primers together with the Qiagen OneStep RT-PCR kit. A multiplex PCR was then performed as the second round. Via MiXCR, TCRdb re-called the multiplex PCR reads, giving one row per CDR3 protein. The table lists 150,000 to 200,000 distinct CDR3 sequences, roughly 36% of them singletons. Sequenced input: peripheral blood. The source is a man aged 30 to 45 with Graves' ophthalmopathy.

The rearrangement joins TRBV7-3 to TRBJ1-3; D is unclear. The germline CDR1 and CDR2 sequences are SGHTA and FQGTGA. CDR3 length equals 15 residues. Trimming took 5 bases from V and 6 from J, leaving 17 bases between them. CDR3 amino acids: CASSPNDERVNTIYF. In DNA, the CDR3 is TGTGCCAGCAGCCCAAATGATGAACGGGTAAACACCATATATTTT.

J is TRBJ2-7 and V is TRBV7-9; no reliable D call. Trimming left V 4 bases short and J 2 bases short, with 12 bases between. Germline CDR1 reads SEHNR; CDR2 reads FQNEAQ (reference sequence). The CDR3 consists of 14 residues. The CDR3 region has the DNA TGTGCCAGCAGCTCCCCCCCCCAGACCTACGAGCAGTACTTC. Protein sequence: CASSSPPQTYEQYF.

This clonotype came up once. This chain links TRBV6-2 or TRBV6-3 with TRBJ1-2; the D is unclear. Between the trimmed V and J ends, which lost 10 bases and 2 bases, there was a span of 17 bases. The CDR3 loop spans 14 amino acids. Germline V gene sequence: CDR1 MNHEY, CDR2 SVGEGT. CDR3 nucleotide sequence: TGTGCCACCCTGACTCTAAAGGAGAACTATGGCTACACCTTC. Its translation is CATLTLKENYGYTF.

The rearrangement joins TRBV15 to TRBJ1-5; D is unclear. The CDR3 sequence is 16 residues long. The germline V and J ends were trimmed by 4 bases and 2 bases, with 15 bases remaining between them. Germline assignment: CDR1 LNHNV and CDR2 YYDKDF (reference sequence). The CDR3 nucleotides are TGTGCCACCAGCACTCCTCGGGTGTCGGGCAATCAGCCCCAGCATTTT. Protein: CATSTPRVSGNQPQHF.

This clonotype showed up just a few times. The V call is TRBV20-1, the J call TRBJ2-5; 11 bases are a match to TRBD2. The germline gives CDR1 DFQATT, CDR2 SNEGSKA (reference sequence). The CDR3 contains 16 residues. Trimming took 5 bases from V and 9 from J; bases not matched to a gene: 17. In nucleotides, the CDR3 is TGCAGTGCTGAAACAGGGACTAGCGGACAACTTGGAGCCCAGTACTTC. This gives the protein CSAETGTSGQLGAQYF.

This clonotype showed up many times. This chain connects TRBV24-1 to TRBJ2-7; D remains ambiguous. The V end was cut by 3 bases, the J end by 3 bases, with 5 bases between. The CDR3 spans 12 residues. Germline loops: CDR1 KGHDR, CDR2 SFDVKD. This CDR3 reads CATSDGVYEQYF. DNA for the CDR3: TGTGCCACCAGTGATGGGGTCTACGAGCAGTACTTC.

This clonotype appeared a few times. The chain links TRBV12-3 or TRBV12-4 to TRBJ1-1; no reliable D call. With 10 bases removed from V and 1 base from J, the gap between germline ends came to 10 bases. This CDR3 is 12 amino acids long. For the CDR3, the DNA is TGTGCCACCCGGGCGCGGAACACTGAAGCTTTCTTT. Translated, it gives CATRARNTEAFF.

This clonotype was observed a few times. The CDR3 DNA sequence: TGTGCCAGCACCCCCGGGACAGGGGACGAGCAGTACTTC. This sequence encodes CASTPGTGDEQYF. V gene TRBV28 combines with J gene TRBJ2-7; TRBD1 agrees at 10 bases. This CDR3 spans 13 amino acids. V lost 7 bases to trimming and J lost 5 bases; unmatched junction nucleotides: 5. Germline CDR1 reads MDHEN; CDR2 reads SYDVKM.

This clonotype was counted many times. The CDR3 loop is CASSRETVGVYEQYF. CDR3 nucleotides: TGTGCCAGCAGCCGAGAGACGGTGGGGGTCTACGAGCAGTACTTC. The chain has TRBV3-1 and TRBJ2-7; tentatively, D is TRBD1 or TRBD2 (5 bases each). The germline V gene encodes CDR1 LGHDT and CDR2 YNNKEL (reference sequence). The V gene lost 4 bases and the J gene lost 3 bases, with 16 bases spanning the gap. The CDR3 loop spans 15 amino acids.

The chain couples TRBV28 to TRBJ2-7, with 10 bases fitting TRBD1. The ends lost 4 bases at V and 7 bases at J; junction bases unmatched: 10. The CDR3 runs to 15 residues. Germline-derived CDR1 and CDR2 are MDHEN and SYDVKM. The CDR3 region has the DNA TGTGCCAGCAGTTCCCCGGACAGGGGGAGGCCGGAGCAGTACTTC. Amino acid sequence: CASSSPDRGRPEQYF.

This clonotype was counted many times. V gene TRBV6-2 or TRBV6-3 combines with J gene TRBJ2-7; 14 bases align to TRBD2. The CDR3 runs to 17 residues. The ends lost 5 bases at V and 5 bases at J; junction bases unmatched: 11. Looked up from germline, CDR1 is MNHEY and CDR2 is SVGEGT. The CDR3 spells CASSRLAGGPTRDEQYF. The CDR3 DNA follows: TGTGCCAGCAGTCGACTAGCGGGAGGGCCAACGCGGGACGAGCAGTACTTC.

There are many counts of this clonotype. The chain employs TRBV6-5 and TRBJ2-7; 12 positions agree with TRBD2. Per germline, CDR1 MNHEY and CDR2 SVGAGI. CDR3 length: 15 amino acids. J gave up 2 bases and V 6 bases, and 5 bases lay outside the gene matches. CDR3 DNA: TGTGCCAGCAGCCAGCTAGCGGGAGGGCCCTACGAGCAGTACTTC. This sequence encodes CASSQLAGGPYEQYF.

This clonotype was observed many times. The rearrangement links TRBV7-8 to TRBJ2-7, with D perhaps assigned TRBD1 or TRBD2 (5 bases each). Trimming removed 7 bases at V and 6 bases at J, with 22 bases between. From germline, CDR1 is SGHVS and CDR2 FQNEAQ. The CDR3 is 15 amino acids. Here the CDR3 DNA reads TGTGCCAGCACCAACGTAGGGACCGCCGGATCCGAGCAGTACTTC. Translating it yields CASTNVGTAGSEQYF.

In its sample, this clonotype was seen many times. This chain uses TRBV5-1 with TRBJ2-7, with TRBD1 matching over 9 bases. The V segment lost 3 bases and the J segment 5 bases; nucleotides outside the gene matches: 12. The germline gives CDR1 SGHRS, CDR2 YFSETQ. The CDR3 is 16 residues long. The CDR3 here is CASSYISGTGSDEQYF. The CDR3, as DNA: TGCGCCAGCAGCTACATCTCCGGGACAGGGAGCGACGAGCAGTACTTC. The full variable domain, in which reference TRBV5-1 and TRBJ2-7 provide the parts outside the CDR3, is KAGVTQTPRYLIKTRGQQVTLSCSPISGHRSVSWYQQTPGQGLQFLFEYFSETQRNKGNFPGRFSGRQFSNSRSEMNVSTLELGDSALYLCASSYISGTGSDEQYFGPGTRLTVT.

At least ten counts were recorded for this clonotype. The chain recombines TRBV28 with TRBJ1-2, with D maybe TRBD1 (5 bases). The V gene lost 5 bases and the J gene lost 8 bases, with 33 bases spanning the gap. The CDR3 has 19 residues. Germline V lookup: CDR1 MDHEN, CDR2 SYDVKM. The DNA for the CDR3 is TGTGCCAGCAGTAACATTGCAGGGTCTGGCAGGGATCGCGGTGACGGCTACACCTTC. Translated, it gives CASSNIAGSGRDRGDGYTF.

The rearrangement links TRBV12-3 or TRBV12-4 to TRBJ2-4; TRBD2 matches 14 bases. This CDR3 spans 20 amino acids. Losses at the gene ends were 7 bases for V and 1 base for J; bases not matched to a gene: 15. The DNA for the CDR3 is TGTGCCAGCACTACACGTCCGGGACTAGCGGGAGAGAGGGCCAAAAACATTCAGTACTTC. This translates into CASTTRPGLAGERAKNIQYF.

J is TRBJ2-7 and V is TRBV24-1, with TRBD1 as a possible D gene (5 bases). The V end was cut by 5 bases, the J end by 4 bases, with 11 bases between. The CDR3 length is 13 residues. Germline values: CDR1 KGHDR, CDR2 SFDVKD. The CDR3 sequence: CATSAAGSYEQYF. Written as DNA, the CDR3 is TGTGCCACCAGTGCGGCAGGGTCTTACGAGCAGTACTTC.

In nucleotides, the CDR3 is TGTGCCAGCAGTGAATTGGGAGCAGTGGCCAACTATGGCTACACCTTC. Residues: CASSELGAVANYGYTF. The chain joins TRBV6-1 to TRBJ1-2; no definite D call. The CDR3 is made up of 16 amino acids. V was clipped by 2 bases and J by 2 bases, with 15 bases between them. Germline values: CDR1 MNHNS, CDR2 SASEGT.